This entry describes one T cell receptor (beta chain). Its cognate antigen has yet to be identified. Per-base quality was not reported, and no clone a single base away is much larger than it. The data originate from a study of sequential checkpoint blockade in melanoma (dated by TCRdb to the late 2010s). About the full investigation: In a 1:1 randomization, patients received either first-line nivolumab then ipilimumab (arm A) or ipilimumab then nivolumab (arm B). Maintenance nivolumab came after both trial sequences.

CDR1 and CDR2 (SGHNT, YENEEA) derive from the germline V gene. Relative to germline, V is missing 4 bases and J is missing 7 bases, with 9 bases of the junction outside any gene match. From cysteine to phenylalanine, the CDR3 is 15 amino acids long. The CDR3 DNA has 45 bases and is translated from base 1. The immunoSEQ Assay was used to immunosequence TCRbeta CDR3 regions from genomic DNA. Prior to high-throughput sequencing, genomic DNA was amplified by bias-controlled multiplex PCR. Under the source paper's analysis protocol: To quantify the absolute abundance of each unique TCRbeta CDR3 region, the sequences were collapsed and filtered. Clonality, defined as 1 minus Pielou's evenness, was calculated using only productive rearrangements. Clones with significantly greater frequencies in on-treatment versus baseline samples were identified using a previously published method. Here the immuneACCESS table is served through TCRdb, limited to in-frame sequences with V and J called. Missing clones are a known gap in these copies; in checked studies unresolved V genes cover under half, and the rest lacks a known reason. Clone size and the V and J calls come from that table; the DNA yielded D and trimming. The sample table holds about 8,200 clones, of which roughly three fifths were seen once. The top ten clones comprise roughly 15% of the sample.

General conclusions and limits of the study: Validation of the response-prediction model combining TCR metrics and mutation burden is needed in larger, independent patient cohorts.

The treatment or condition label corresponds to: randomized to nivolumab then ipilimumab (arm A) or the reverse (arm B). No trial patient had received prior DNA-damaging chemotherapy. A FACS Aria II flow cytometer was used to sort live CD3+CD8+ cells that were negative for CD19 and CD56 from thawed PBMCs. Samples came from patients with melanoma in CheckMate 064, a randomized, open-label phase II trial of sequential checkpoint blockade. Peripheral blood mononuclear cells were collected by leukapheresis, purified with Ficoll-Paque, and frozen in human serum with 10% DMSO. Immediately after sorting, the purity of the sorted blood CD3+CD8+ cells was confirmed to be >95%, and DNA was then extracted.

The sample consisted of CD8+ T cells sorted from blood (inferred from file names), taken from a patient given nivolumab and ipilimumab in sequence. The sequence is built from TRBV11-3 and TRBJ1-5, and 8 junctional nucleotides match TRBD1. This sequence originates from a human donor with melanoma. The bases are TGTGCCAGCAGCTGCACCGACAGGGGAGGACAGCCCCAGCATTTT. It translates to CASSCTDRGGQPQHF.